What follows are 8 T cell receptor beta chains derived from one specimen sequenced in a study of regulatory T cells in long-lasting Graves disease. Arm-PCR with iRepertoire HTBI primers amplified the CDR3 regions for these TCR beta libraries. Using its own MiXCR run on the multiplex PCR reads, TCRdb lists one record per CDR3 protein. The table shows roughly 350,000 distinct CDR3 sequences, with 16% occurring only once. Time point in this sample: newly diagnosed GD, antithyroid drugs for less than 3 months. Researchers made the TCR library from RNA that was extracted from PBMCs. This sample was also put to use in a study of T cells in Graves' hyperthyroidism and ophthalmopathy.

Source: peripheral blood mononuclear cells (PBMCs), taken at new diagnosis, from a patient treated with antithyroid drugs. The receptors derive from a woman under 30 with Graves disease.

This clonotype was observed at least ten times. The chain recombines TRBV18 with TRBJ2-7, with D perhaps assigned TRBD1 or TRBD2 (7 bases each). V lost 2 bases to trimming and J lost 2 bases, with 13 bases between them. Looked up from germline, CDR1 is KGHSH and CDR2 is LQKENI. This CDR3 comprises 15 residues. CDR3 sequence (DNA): TGTGCCAGCTCACCAAAGGGGAGGGGGCCCTACGAGCAGTACTTC. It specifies CASSPKGRGPYEQYF.

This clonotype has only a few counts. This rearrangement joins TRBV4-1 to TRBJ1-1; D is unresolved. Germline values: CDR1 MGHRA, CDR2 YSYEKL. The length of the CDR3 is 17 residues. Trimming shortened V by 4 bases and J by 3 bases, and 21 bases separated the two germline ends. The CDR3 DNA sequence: TGCGCCAGCAGCCCCCTACATCTCCCCAGCCTTCACACTGAAGCTTTCTTT. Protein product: CASSPLHLPSLHTEAFF.

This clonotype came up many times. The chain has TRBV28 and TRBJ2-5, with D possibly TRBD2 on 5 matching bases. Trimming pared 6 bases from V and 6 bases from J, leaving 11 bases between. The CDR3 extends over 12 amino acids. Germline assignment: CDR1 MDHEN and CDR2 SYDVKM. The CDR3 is CASRTMAKTQYF. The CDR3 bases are TGTGCCAGCAGGACTATGGCAAAGACCCAGTACTTC.

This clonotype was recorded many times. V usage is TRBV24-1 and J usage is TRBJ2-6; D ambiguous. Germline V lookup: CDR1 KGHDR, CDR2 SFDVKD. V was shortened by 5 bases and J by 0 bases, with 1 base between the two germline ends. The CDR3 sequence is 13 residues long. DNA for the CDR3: TGTGCCACCAGTGGCTCTGGGGCCAACGTCCTGACTTTC. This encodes CATSGSGANVLTF.

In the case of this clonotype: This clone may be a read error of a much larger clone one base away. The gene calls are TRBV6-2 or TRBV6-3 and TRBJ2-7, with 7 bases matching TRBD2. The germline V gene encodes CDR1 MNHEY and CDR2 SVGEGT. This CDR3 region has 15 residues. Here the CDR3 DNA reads TGTGCCAGCAGTGAAGAACTCGGGGGGAATTTCGAGCAGTGCTTC. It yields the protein CASSEELGGNFEQCF.

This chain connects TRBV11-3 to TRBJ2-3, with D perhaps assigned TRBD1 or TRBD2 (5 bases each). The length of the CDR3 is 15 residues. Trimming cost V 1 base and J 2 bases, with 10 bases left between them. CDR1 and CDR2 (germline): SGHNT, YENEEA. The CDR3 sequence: CASSLGGDATDTQYF. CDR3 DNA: TGTGCCAGCAGCTTAGGAGGGGACGCCACAGATACGCAGTATTTT.

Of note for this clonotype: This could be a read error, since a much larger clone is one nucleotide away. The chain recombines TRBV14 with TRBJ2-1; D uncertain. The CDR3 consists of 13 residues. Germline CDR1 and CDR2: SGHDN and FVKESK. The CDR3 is CTSSQDPYGEQFF. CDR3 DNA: TGTACCAGCAGCCAAGACCCGTACGGAGAGCAGTTCTTC.

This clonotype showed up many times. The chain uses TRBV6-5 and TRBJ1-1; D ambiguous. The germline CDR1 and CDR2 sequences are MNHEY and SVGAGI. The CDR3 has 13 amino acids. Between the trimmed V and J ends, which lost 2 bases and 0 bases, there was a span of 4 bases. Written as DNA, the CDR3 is TGTGCCAGCAGTTACATAATGAACACTGAAGCTTTCTTT. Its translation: CASSYIMNTEAFF.